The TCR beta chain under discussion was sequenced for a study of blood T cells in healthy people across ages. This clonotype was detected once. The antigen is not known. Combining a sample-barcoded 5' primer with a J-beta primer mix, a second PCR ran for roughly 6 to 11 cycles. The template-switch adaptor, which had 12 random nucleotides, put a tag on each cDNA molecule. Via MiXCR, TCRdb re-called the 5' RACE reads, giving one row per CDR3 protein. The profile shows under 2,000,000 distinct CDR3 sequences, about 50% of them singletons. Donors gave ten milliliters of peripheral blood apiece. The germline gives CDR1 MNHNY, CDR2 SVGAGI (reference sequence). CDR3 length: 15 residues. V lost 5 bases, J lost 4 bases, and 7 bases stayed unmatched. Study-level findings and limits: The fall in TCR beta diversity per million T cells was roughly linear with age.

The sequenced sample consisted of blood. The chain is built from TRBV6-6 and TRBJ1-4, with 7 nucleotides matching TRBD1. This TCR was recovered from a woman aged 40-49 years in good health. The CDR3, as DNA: TGTGCCAGCAGTACCGGACAGGAGATTAATGAAAAACTGTTTTTT. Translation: CASSTGQEINEKLFF.